This entry is about one TCR beta chain. Its antigen has not been determined. Base qualities are not recorded, but no much larger clone differs from it by a single base. Measured from the cysteine to the phenylalanine, the CDR3 is 15 residues long. Only the CDR3 region is kept as DNA, spanning 45 bases read in frame from base 1. V is shortened by 0 bases, J by 4 bases, and the region joining them spans 9 bases. The germline V gene encodes CDR1 SGHDN and CDR2 FVKESK. Hyperthyroidism patients were newly diagnosed, had a disease duration of under 2 months, and were aged 18 to 65 years. Patients with uncontrolled infections, other autoimmune diseases, pregnancy or lactation were excluded. Clinical symptoms, serum thyroxine and TRAb, thyroid ultrasound, and orbital computed tomography formed the basis for the diagnoses. Blood from progressor patients was drawn when they were first diagnosed with hyperthyroidism, before any ophthalmopathy symptoms appeared. PBMCs were separated from under 12 ml of fresh peripheral blood using Ficoll-Paque density gradient centrifugation. Progressor patients were defined as those initially diagnosed with Graves' hyperthyroidism in whom ophthalmopathy developed during follow-up. Total RNA was extracted with Trizol reagent, and quality was checked on an Agilent 2100 Bioanalyzer.

The source of the sample is a study of T cells in Graves' hyperthyroidism and ophthalmopathy (dated by TCRdb to the late 2010s). For the study in its entirety: Peripheral blood was collected at initial diagnosis, before any treatment. To identify TCR V-J signatures that set the groups apart, the researchers used a discovery cohort of 100 patients, made up of 40 to 45 with Graves' ophthalmopathy and 57 with stable Graves' hyperthyroidism. Prospective prediction of ophthalmopathy was tested in an independent validation cohort of 18 to 20 hyperthyroidism patients and some 17 patients who later progressed to ophthalmopathy. For training and testing, the 80 to 100 patients in the discovery cohort were randomly divided in a 7:3 ratio. In more than 5 Graves' hyperthyroidism patients, the study also compared T-cell repertoires from thyroid tissue with T-cell repertoires from blood. Once sampling was done, hyperthyroidism patients were given methimazole at a starting dose of 30 mg daily, whereas ophthalmopathy patients were given high-dose intravenous methylprednisolone. The paper reports TCR Vbeta CDR3 sequencing of approximately 140 peripheral blood samples: under 45 ophthalmopathy, roughly 74 hyperthyroidism and approximately 17 progressor patients. Points the paper makes about the study in general: No statistical method was used to fix the sample size in advance, and group allocation was not hidden from the investigators. In cross-validation, a model built on a 13 V-J signature told ophthalmopathy apart from stable hyperthyroidism with approximately 91% sensitivity and roughly 83% specificity, and in testing the same model reached 80%/75%. During validation, the model predicted progression to ophthalmopathy a median of approximately 6.5 months ahead of onset, with almost 71% sensitivity and 72% to 80% specificity. Most expanded thyroid clonotypes (frequency above 0.001) were also detected in blood, suggesting blood repertoires may reflect thyroid immune responses.

The TCR beta CDR3 regions were amplified from RNA transcripts. The first round of RT-PCR for the TCR CDR3 was performed with the HTBI primer set and the Qiagen OneStep RT-PCR kit. A second multiplex PCR round built the libraries, followed by size selection and purification. The libraries were sequenced on an Illumina HiSeq2000 using paired-end 100 bp reads. The paper's processing steps were these. SOAPnuke was used to process the raw data, with reads discarded if the reads contained adapters or uncalled bases, had a mean Phred below 15, or lacked an exact constant-primer or identifier match. COPE v1.2.5 was used to merge the high-quality paired reads, and each unique nucleotide sequence was defined as a clonotype. MiTCR v1.1 was used to align the clonotypes against IMGT TRBV, TRBD and TRBJ reference segments. The analysis included only V-J combinations with a frequency above 0.0001, which together covered 99.2% of the repertoires. The TCS score was defined as F50 (clonal expansion) divided by E x V (chaos), with BLOSUM62-based TCRdist calculated between CDR3 peptides within each V-J. Welch's t-statistics and random forest reduced roughly 530 V-J features to roughly 13, which were used in a naive Bayes classifier (R e1071). TCRdb passed the public sequencing reads through fastp at Q25 and MiXCR, retaining productive beta sequences. Under each unique CDR3 protein, matching rows form one entry showing the most common genes and DNA. TCRdb, rather than the study authors, made the V and J calls. The sample contains around 700,000 distinct CDR3 sequences, 18% of them found a single time. In total, the top ten clones hold around 17% of the sample.

The V and J genes are TRBV14 and TRBJ1-4; too little of a D gene remains to name it. The TCR originated in a woman aged 45-65 years with Graves' hyperthyroidism that later progressed to Graves' ophthalmopathy. Material: blood. The CDR3 corresponds to CASSQDWPLNEKLFF. In nucleotide form, the sequence is TGTGCCAGCAGCCAAGATTGGCCCCTTAATGAAAAACTGTTTTTT.